This passage covers 25 T cell receptor beta chains from one sample sequenced in a study of OX40 agonist ivuxolimab in advanced cancers. The protocol was immunoSEQ multiplex PCR, while the TCRdb copy is restricted to in-frame clones and leaves out a portion. The top ten hold around 0.73% of the sample, which has about 63,000 clones, about 88% seen once. The material was CD4+ or CD8+ T cells sorted from blood, obtained in a trial of the OX40 agonist ivuxolimab. All receptors derive from an adult with an advanced solid tumor such as melanoma, head and neck, liver or kidney cancer.

The chain has TRBV6-4 and TRBJ2-3, with 8 bases that match TRBD2. With V trimmed by 3 bases and J by 6 bases, 2 bases remained unmatched. CDR1 is MRHNA, CDR2 SNTAGT, per germline. The CDR3 has 13 amino acids. The chain's CDR3 is CASSDREGDTQYF. CDR3 nucleotide sequence: TGTGCCAGCAGTGATCGGGAGGGCGATACGCAGTATTTT.

V and J are TRBV7-2 and TRBJ1-2, with TRBD1 as a possible D gene (5 bases). The V and J ends lost 5 bases and 4 bases respectively, with 17 bases between them. The CDR3 loop spans 15 amino acids. Germline values: CDR1 SGHTA, CDR2 FQGNSA. The CDR3 here is CASSKDTLLLYGYTF. As DNA, the CDR3 is TGTGCCAGCAGCAAGGACACGTTACTCCTCTATGGCTACACCTTC.

CDR3 nucleotides: TGTGCCAGCACCCAACCCCAGGGCAACTCCTACGAGCAGTACTTC. Its protein is CASTQPQGNSYEQYF. The V call is TRBV7-9, the J call TRBJ2-7, with a weak D call TRBD1 (5 bases). V was shortened by 7 bases and J by 0 bases, with 16 bases between the two germline ends. The CDR3 is 15 amino acids. From germline, CDR1 is SEHNR and CDR2 FQNEAQ (reference sequence).

This clone was found once. CDR3 region: CASSLAGGETQYF. The DNA for the CDR3 is TGCGCCAGCAGCCTAGCGGGAGGAGAGACCCAGTACTTC. The rearrangement joins TRBV5-1 to TRBJ2-5, with TRBD2 identical over 11 bases. The V gene's germline CDR1 is SGHRS and CDR2 YFSETQ. The ends lost 4 bases at V and 4 bases at J; junction bases unmatched: 0. CDR3 size: 13 residues.

V gene TRBV19 combines with J gene TRBJ2-3; perhaps TRBD1 as D (6 bases). The V end was cut by 7 bases, the J end by 3 bases, with 17 bases between. Germline V gene data show CDR1 as LNHDA and CDR2 as SQIVND (reference sequence). The CDR3 contains 15 residues. Here the CDR3 reads CASKGWARGTDTQYF. CDR3 in DNA: TGTGCCAGTAAAGGTTGGGCCAGGGGAACAGATACGCAGTATTTT. Full variable domain (missing parts from reference TRBV19 and TRBJ2-3): DGGITQSPKYLFRKEGQNVTLSCEQNLNHDAMYWYRQDPGQGLRLIYYSQIVNDFQKGDIAEGYSVSREKKESFPLTVTSAQKNPTAFYLCASKGWARGTDTQYFGPGTRLTVL.

This chain uses TRBV7-4 with TRBJ1-5; D is uncertain. V was shortened by 2 bases and J by 3 bases, with 8 bases between the two germline ends. CDR1 and CDR2 (germline): SGHVT, SQSDAQ. The CDR3 runs to 14 residues. The CDR3 is CASSLRQANQPQHF. As DNA, the CDR3 is TGTGCCAGCAGCTTAAGGCAGGCCAATCAGCCCCAGCATTTT.

This chain uses TRBV25-1 with TRBJ2-1; maybe TRBD2 (5 bases). The CDR3 spans 14 residues. CDR1 is MGHDK, CDR2 SYGVNS, per germline. V was cut by 4 bases and J by 8 bases, with 15 bases left in between. CDR3 sequence reads: CASSVLGVSDEQFF. The CDR3 nucleotides read TGTGCCAGCAGTGTCCTGGGAGTTAGCGATGAGCAGTTCTTC.

The rearrangement links TRBV7-8 to TRBJ1-1; D remains unclear. The CDR3 totals 13 residues. V was pared by 4 bases and J by 0 bases, with 6 bases between. Germline V gene data show CDR1 as SGHVS and CDR2 as FQNEAQ. CDR3 sequence (DNA): TGTGCCAGCAGCTCCCACATGAACACTGAAGCTTTCTTT. Its translation: CASSSHMNTEAFF.

This clone was counted a few times. V gene TRBV11-3 combines with J gene TRBJ2-7, with D perhaps matching TRBD2 (6 bases). V was shortened by 5 bases and J by 1 base, with 9 bases between the two germline ends. The germline CDR1 and CDR2 sequences are SGHNT and YENEEA. The CDR3 loop spans 13 amino acids. CDR3 loop: CASSRGSSYEQYF. The CDR3 DNA reads as TGTGCCAGCAGCCGGGGGTCGTCCTACGAGCAGTACTTC.

The table lists this clone with a count of one. The chain has TRBV6-5 and TRBJ2-3; no clear D gene. The length of the CDR3 is 13 residues. The ends were cut back, 0 bases at V and 9 bases at J, with 10 bases in the middle. Looked up from germline, CDR1 is MNHEY and CDR2 is SVGAGI. In DNA form, the CDR3 reads TGTGCCAGCAGTTACTCAGGGTACGGGACGCAGTATTTT. This gives the protein CASSYSGYGTQYF.

The V gene is TRBV4-2, the J gene TRBJ2-2, with D tentatively TRBD2 (5 bases). The length of the CDR3 is 17 residues. CDR1 and CDR2 from the germline V gene are LGHNA and YNFKEQ. Trimming took off 4 bases at V and 5 bases at J, with 20 bases between the two ends. CDR3 sequence reads: CASSPQIGGLGTGELFF. The CDR3 nucleotides read TGTGCCAGCAGCCCGCAAATAGGAGGTTTGGGAACCGGGGAGCTGTTTTTT.

CDR3 coding DNA: TGTGCCAGCGGATCCGGGGACAGGGGGAATCTCGAGCAGTACTTC. This gives the protein CASGSGDRGNLEQYF. V is TRBV5-8 and J is TRBJ2-7; TRBD1 matches at 11 bases. This CDR3 comprises 15 residues. After removal of 7 bases from V and 6 bases from J, the junction contained 12 bases not matched to a gene. Germline values: CDR1 SGHTS, CDR2 YDEGEE.

This rearrangement joins TRBV29-1 to TRBJ2-1, with 10 bases matching TRBD2. Trimming at V came to 4 bases and at J to 10 bases, leaving 7 bases not matched to a gene. Per the germline V gene, CDR1 is SQVTM and CDR2 is ANQGSEA. This CDR3 spans 13 amino acids. This CDR3 is CSVGERTSGEQFF. The CDR3, as DNA: TGCAGCGTTGGGGAACGGACTAGCGGCGAGCAGTTCTTC.

Concerning this clone itself: One end of the junction varies from germline; a read error may be responsible. The chain recombines TRBV5-8 with TRBJ1-3, with D possibly TRBD1 on 6 matching bases. From germline, CDR1 is SGHTS and CDR2 YDEGEE. This CDR3 is built from 15 residues. The chain's CDR3 is CASSLWGRTGNTIYF. CDR3 sequence (DNA): TGTGCCAGCAGCTTGTGGGGGCGGACTGGGAACACCATATATTTT.

V gene TRBV7-2 combines with J gene TRBJ2-7, with 7 bases fitting TRBD2. Germline CDR1 is SGHTA and CDR2 is FQGNSA. The CDR3 is 13 amino acids. The trim removed 2 bases at V and 3 bases at J, leaving 1 base unmatched. CDR3 protein: CASSLQRDYEQYF. CDR3 DNA sequence: TGTGCCAGCAGCTTACAGCGGGACTACGAGCAGTACTTC.

This clone has only one observation. The V gene is TRBV7-3, the J gene TRBJ2-1, with no clear D. The V end was cut by 2 bases, the J end by 6 bases, with 11 bases between. Germline V gives CDR1 SGHTA, CDR2 FQGTGA. This CDR3 has 14 residues. The CDR3 is CASSLGSAPNEQFF. Here the CDR3 DNA reads TGTGCCAGCAGCTTAGGGTCAGCCCCCAATGAGCAGTTCTTC. The full variable domain, its missing parts supplied by reference TRBV7-3 and TRBJ2-1, is GAGVSQTPSNKVTEKGKYVELRCDPISGHTALYWYRQSLGQGPEFLIYFQGTGAADDSGLPNDRFFAVRPEGSVSTLKIQRTERGDSAVYLCASSLGSAPNEQFFGPGTRLTVL.

In its sample, this clone was seen a few times. The rearrangement links TRBV5-6 to TRBJ2-6; D is uncertain. The CDR3 has 14 residues. Germline CDR1 is SGHDT and CDR2 is YYEEEE. V was cut by 3 bases and J by 4 bases, with 8 bases left in between. In DNA form, the CDR3 reads TGTGCCAGCAGCTCGGCTTCCGGGGCCAACGTCCTGACTTTC. Amino acids: CASSSASGANVLTF.

This clone was seen a handful of times. V is TRBV7-8 and J is TRBJ1-2; no definite D call. CDR1 and CDR2 (germline): SGHVS, FQNEAQ. The CDR3 contains 16 residues. Deletions cut 1 base from V and 2 bases from J, with 14 bases between. The CDR3 loop reads CASSLERQQLNYGYTF. The CDR3 DNA follows: TGTGCCAGCAGCTTAGAACGACAACAGTTAAACTATGGCTACACCTTC.

The chain recombines TRBV5-6 with TRBJ2-3; TRBD1 is a possible D gene (5 bases). Germline V gene data show CDR1 as SGHDT and CDR2 as YYEEEE. The length of the CDR3 is 11 residues. Trimming took off 5 bases at V and 9 bases at J, with 10 bases between the two ends. CDR3: CASRRTTTQYF. In nucleotides, the CDR3 is TGTGCCAGCAGGCGGACAACCACGCAGTATTTT.

The chain links TRBV19 to TRBJ1-5, with 10 bases fitting TRBD1. The junction had 5 bases not matched to a gene; V was cut back by 7 bases and J by 5 bases. This CDR3 contains 14 residues. Per the germline V gene, CDR1 is LNHDA and CDR2 is SQIVND (reference sequence). The CDR3 sequence is CASKGGQGHQPQHF. The CDR3 nucleotides are TGTGCCAGTAAGGGGGGACAGGGGCATCAGCCCCAGCATTTT.

The chain carries TRBV29-1 and TRBJ2-6; no firm D call. Looked up from germline, CDR1 is SQVTM and CDR2 is ANQGSEA. CDR3 length equals 14 residues. Trimming cost V 6 bases and J 0 bases, with 9 bases left between them. DNA of the CDR3: TGCAGCGTGCCCCAGAGCTCTGGGGCCAACGTCCTGACTTTC. Its protein is CSVPQSSGANVLTF.

The V gene is TRBV11-2, the J gene TRBJ2-1, with 9 positions matching TRBD2. J gave up 0 bases and V 3 bases, and 3 bases lay outside the gene matches. CDR1 and CDR2 from the germline V gene are SGHAT and FQNNGV. This CDR3 contains 16 residues. This CDR3 is CASSLGAGGSYNEQFF. Here the CDR3 DNA reads TGTGCCAGCAGCTTGGGAGCGGGAGGCTCCTACAATGAGCAGTTCTTC.

The chain couples TRBV28 to TRBJ2-7; D tentatively reads TRBD1 or TRBD2 (7 bases each). Per the germline V gene, CDR1 is MDHEN and CDR2 is SYDVKM. The CDR3 is made up of 15 amino acids. V lost 5 bases, J lost 0 bases, and 14 bases lay in between. This CDR3 is CASSPQGGSSYEQYF. The DNA for the CDR3 is TGTGCCAGCAGTCCTCAGGGGGGGAGCTCCTACGAGCAGTACTTC.

The rearrangement links TRBV7-2 to TRBJ2-7; D assignment may be TRBD1 or TRBD2 (5 bases each). V lost 1 base and J 6 bases, leaving 13 bases between the germline ends. The V gene's germline CDR1 is SGHTA and CDR2 FQGNSA. The CDR3 contains 14 residues. The chain's CDR3 is CASSLGGTLVEQYF. The CDR3 nucleotides are TGTGCCAGCAGCTTAGGGGGGACCCTGGTCGAGCAGTACTTC.

V is TRBV9 and J is TRBJ2-1; 11 bases match TRBD2. Germline CDR1 is SGDLS and CDR2 is YYNGEE. J lost 7 bases, V lost 0 bases, and 6 bases had no gene match. There are 16 residues in the CDR3. Written as DNA, the CDR3 is TGTGCCAGCAGCGTAGGTGGGGCTAGCGGGAGGAATGAGCAGTTCTTC. As protein: CASSVGGASGRNEQFF.